This TCR beta chain was sequenced during a study of graft-versus-host responses after intestinal transplantation. General observations from the study: Graft-versus-host to host-versus-graft clonal ratios in allografts were high in patients with graft-donor T cell macrochimerism.

Germline V lookup: CDR1 SNHLY, CDR2 FYNNEI. The CDR3 is 14 amino acids. V shed 4 bases, J shed 5 bases, and the junction held 6 bases outside the gene matches. This clone has only a few counts. Antigen: not known. Profiled with immunoSEQ multiplex PCR; TCRdb holds only in-frame clones, not every one. The table records approximately 90,000 clones, just over 90% of them present only once. The sequencing used unstimulated CD8+ T cells sorted from spleen or lymph node cells, collected before intestinal transplant. The chain links TRBV2 to TRBJ2-7; TRBD1 agrees at 9 bases. The sequence was obtained from a human donor who received an intestinal transplant. CDR3: CASSGRDRVHEQYF. CDR3 sequence (DNA): TGTGCCAGCAGTGGCCGGGACAGGGTCCACGAGCAGTACTTC.